These T cell receptor beta chains were read from a single sample in a study of control samples from healthy donors and cancer patients. Profiling relied on immunoSEQ multiplex PCR, and the TCRdb table lists in-frame clones only, not all of them. The data show approximately 170,000 clones, with 85% to 95% seen just once and 1.2% to 1.5% held by the top ten. Material: blood. These receptors were collected from a man in his thirties or forties in good health. Both conserved end residues are part of each CDR3. A D gene is named only where the DNA matches it firmly. Clone size appears in some rows only: once, few, many, or a class for an expanded clone.

CDR3 protein,CDR3 DNA,J gene,V gene,CDR3 length,D gene,clone size
CASSLAGGAPTYNEQFF,TGTGCCAGCAGCTTGGCCGGCGGGGCACCGACCTACAATGAGCAGTTCTTC,TRBJ2-1,TRBV5-4,17,NA,NA
CATSRGFYEKLFF,TGTGCCACCAGCAGAGGGTTTTATGAAAAACTGTTTTTT,TRBJ1-4,TRBV15,13,NA,NA
CASSLAIGVGSPLHF,TGCGCCAGCAGCTTGGCGATAGGGGTGGGGTCACCCCTCCACTTT,TRBJ1-6,TRBV5-1,15,NA,few
CAISELTLPGGYTF,TGTGCCATCAGTGAACTTACTCTTCCTGGGGGCTACACCTTC,TRBJ1-2,TRBV10-3,14,NA,once
CASSLDRWDNTEAFF,TGTGCCAGCAGCTTAGATCGCTGGGATAACACTGAAGCTTTCTTT,TRBJ1-1,TRBV11-3,15,NA,NA
CASSPPGQGTQYF,TGTGCCAGCAGCCCACCGGGACAGGGTACGCAGTATTTT,TRBJ2-3,TRBV6-5,13,TRBD1,NA
CASSPGGAGTEAFF,TGTGCCAGCAGCCCCGGGGGGGCCGGGACTGAAGCTTTCTTT,TRBJ1-1,TRBV6-4,14,NA,NA
CASMRDRAYEQYF,TGTGCCAGCATGCGGGACAGGGCCTACGAGCAGTACTTC,TRBJ2-7,TRBV2,13,TRBD1,NA
CASSPPFSGSNSPLHF,TGTGCCAGCTCACCACCGTTTTCGGGTTCTAATTCACCCCTCCACTTT,TRBJ1-6,TRBV18,16,NA,NA
CAITTQIYNEQFF,TGTGCCATCACCACCCAGATATACAATGAGCAGTTCTTC,TRBJ2-1,TRBV10-3,13,NA,NA
CASSQDVRGGYGYTF,TGCGCCAGCAGCCAAGATGTTCGGGGTGGGTATGGCTACACCTTC,TRBJ1-2,TRBV4-3,15,NA,NA
CASTHSYGTGYGYTF,TGTGCCAGCACCCACAGCTACGGGACGGGCTATGGCTACACCTTC,TRBJ1-2,TRBV27,15,NA,NA
CASSATGVTGELFF,TGTGCCAGCAGCGCGACAGGGGTCACCGGGGAGCTGTTTTTT,TRBJ2-2,TRBV6-5,14,TRBD1,NA
CASRPDRGLSYGYTF,TGTGCCAGCAGACCCGACAGGGGGCTATCCTATGGCTACACCTTC,TRBJ1-2,TRBV6-5,15,TRBD1,NA
CASSLATGDTEAFF,TGCGCCAGCAGCTTGGCCACGGGGGACACTGAAGCTTTCTTT,TRBJ1-1,TRBV5-1,14,NA,NA
CALTTSYEQYF,TGTGCCTTGACTACCTCCTACGAGCAGTACTTC,TRBJ2-7,TRBV30,11,NA,NA